Listed below are T cell receptor beta chains from one sample, sequenced in a study of CD8 T cells in ankylosing spondylitis. Using its own MiXCR run on the 5' RACE reads, TCRdb lists one record per CDR3 protein. This table holds fewer than 250,000 distinct CDR3 sequences, about 10% found once. Sequencing input: blood, either unsorted or a sorted T cell fraction (not recorded which). The receptors shown here come from a male donor with ankylosing spondylitis or in good health (not recorded which). CDR3s include the opening cysteine and the closing phenylalanine or tryptophan.

CASSSEGLEEKLFF	TRBV12-3/TRBV12-4
CSASQGNTEAFF	TRBV20-1
CASERSGRASDEQFF	TRBV2
CSVGTNNEQFF	TRBV29-1
CASSLIAGLSYNEQFF	TRBV27
CASSFGQGVIEQYF	TRBV5-1
CSASYGKPYNEQFF	TRBV20-1
CASSIGLAGKSYF	TRBV5-1
CASRGLMNTGELFF	TRBV7-8
CASSIGLAGYEQYF	TRBV18
CASSVTSVFSYEQYF	TRBV10-2
CASAWGQGSWEQYF	TRBV5-1
CASSEGTSGPYEQYF	TRBV9
CASSRGQAPYEQYF	TRBV9
CASSLGGYNYGYTF	TRBV7-2
CAGKLFGMVNTEAFF	TRBV30
CAISAKSDTQYF	TRBV10-3
CASSPGRPGEQYF	TRBV12-3/TRBV12-4
CASSFSAWRTVTYEQYF	TRBV5-1
CASSLEGAVNEQYF	TRBV12-3/TRBV12-4
CASRPWGQETQYF	TRBV6-1
CASSLGQVGETQYF	TRBV5-1
CAWHAFTNTGELFF	TRBV30
CASSMTRLGYSPLHF	TRBV12-3/TRBV12-4
CMVTSGNNEQFF	TRBV20-1
CASSPGHTKNIQYF	TRBV5-5
CASTYRGPTLNNEQFF	TRBV6-2/TRBV6-3
CASSRSGNEQLF	TRBV12-3/TRBV12-4
CASSLDRGHGYTF	TRBV10-2
CASSPESSGNTIYF	TRBV3-1
CSAGLAADTQYF	TRBV20-1
CASSSLRSADTQYF	TRBV9